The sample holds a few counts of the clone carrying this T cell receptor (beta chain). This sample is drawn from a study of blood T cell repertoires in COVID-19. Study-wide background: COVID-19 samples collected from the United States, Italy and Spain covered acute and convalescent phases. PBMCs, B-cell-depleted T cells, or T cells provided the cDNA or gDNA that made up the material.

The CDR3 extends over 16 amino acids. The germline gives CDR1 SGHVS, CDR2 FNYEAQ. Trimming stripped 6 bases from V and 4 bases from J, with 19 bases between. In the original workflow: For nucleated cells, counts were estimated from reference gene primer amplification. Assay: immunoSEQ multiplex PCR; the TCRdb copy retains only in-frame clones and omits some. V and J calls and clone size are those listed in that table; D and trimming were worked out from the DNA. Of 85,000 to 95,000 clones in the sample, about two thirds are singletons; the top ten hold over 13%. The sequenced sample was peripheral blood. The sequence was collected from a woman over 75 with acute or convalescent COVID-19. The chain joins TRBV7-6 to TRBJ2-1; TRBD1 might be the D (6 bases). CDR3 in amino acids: CASSLSRGRGYNEQFF. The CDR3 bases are TGTGCCAGCAGTTTGAGCAGGGGTAGAGGTTACAATGAGCAGTTCTTC.